The T cell receptor beta chain described here comes from a study of TIL therapy for anti-PD-1-resistant metastatic lung cancer (dated by TCRdb to 2020 to 2022). At the level of the whole study: A median age of around 56 years (range roughly 35-80) and a median tumor PD-L1 proportion score of approximately 6% were recorded among enrolled patients. The cohort was composed predominantly of lung adenocarcinoma, with a few EGFR-mutant and two ALK-rearranged tumors included, and half of patients were identified as current or former smokers. T cell receptor beta sequencing of tumor and peripheral blood served to follow clonotypes across the tumor, the expanded TIL product, and serial blood samples. Across the cohort, whole-exome sequencing showed a median non-synonymous tumor mutation burden of roughly 1.5 mutations per megabase. Study-level results and caveats: Higher clonality and lower diversity were observed in expanded TIL cultures than in baseline intratumoral T cells (median clonality roughly 6% vs 31%, p < 0.0001). Generalizability was limited because the cohort was highly selected, with more treatment-naive, never-smoker and oncogene-addicted patients included than is typical. The study protocol defined all tumor marker inferences as exploratory. TIL culture showed high clonal turnover, with many enriched product clones undetected in the baseline tumor, suggesting clonal contraction rather than faithful expansion.

As for this clone: No cognate antigen has been identified for it. No per-base quality is available; no much larger clone lies one base away.

TCR beta CDR3 regions were amplified from genomic DNA with the immunoSEQ v3 hsTCRB kit using bias-controlled multiplex PCR. TCR libraries were sequenced on an Illumina NextSeq 500 to 2 million to 2.5 million read pairs for survey level or about 4.5-6.5 million for deep level. Concerning the study's data processing: The immunoSEQ Analyzer software assigned V, D and J genes, filtered out non-productive sequences, and reported clonality. Repertoires of infused TIL and blood were compared using productive Simpson clonality and the Morisita overlap index of productive TRB rearrangements. Held by TCRdb, this immuneACCESS table contains in-frame sequences only and omits some clones. Under half of the omission traces to an unresolved V gene where checked; the cause of the rest is unknown. That table is the source of V, J and clone size, and D and trimming were worked out from the DNA. This sample gives over 10,000 clones in total; 66% of them show up just once. The leading ten clones occupy around 9.5% of the sample.

Sequences SGHAT (CDR1) and FQNNGV (CDR2) are obtained from the germline V gene. At the junction V is shortened by 5 bases and J by 1 base; bases outside the gene matches: 7. The CDR3 holds 15 amino acids from the cysteine to the phenylalanine. The read is trimmed to its CDR3 DNA, 45 bases read in frame from base 1. In the paper's terms, the time point label means: pre-treatment sample, taken before nivolumab and TIL therapy. The baseline tumor samples were excised metastases, mostly pleural nodules or supraclavicular lymph nodes, taken from the same resection that was used to grow TIL. Tumors were harvested prior to any PD-1/PD-L1 blockade, after which nivolumab was administered to patients, and lymphodepletion, expanded TIL infusion and IL-2 were given to patients who progressed. Between October 2017 and January 2020, a dual-center phase I trial enrolled adults who had stage 4 NSCLC. Samples were obtained from a single-arm, open-label phase I trial in which tumor-infiltrating lymphocyte therapy with nivolumab was evaluated in advanced non-small cell lung cancer. Portions of each resected tumor were snap-frozen in liquid nitrogen and were stored at -80 degrees C. Tumor regions of interest were selected on H&E sections using laser-capture macrodissection, ground into 15 mg aliquots, and extracted using Qiagen Allprep kits.

The chain is assembled from TRBV11-2 and TRBJ2-5, and TRBD2 aligns with 7 junction nucleotides. The clonotype was recovered from a woman between 30 and 79 years old with non-small cell lung cancer. This material consisted of tumor tissue, taken at baseline. The CDR3 region reads CASSPRSGAQETQYF. In nucleotide form, the sequence is TGTGCCAGCAGCCCCCGAAGCGGGGCCCAAGAGACCCAGTACTTC.